This T cell receptor (beta chain) was identified in a study of blood T cell repertoires in COVID-19. The protocol was immunoSEQ multiplex PCR, while the TCRdb copy is restricted to in-frame clones and leaves out a portion. This table holds some 220,000 clones, about four fifths found once. Trimming stripped 5 bases from V and 1 base from J, with 9 bases between. There are 14 residues in the CDR3. Germline CDR1 and CDR2: MDHEN and SYDVKM. Sequencing input: peripheral blood. The TCR sequence derives from a man between 45 and 60 years old with acute or convalescent COVID-19. This chain links TRBV28 with TRBJ2-1, with a weak D call TRBD2 (5 bases). The CDR3 DNA reads as TGTGCCAGCAGTCGATGGGAGTCCTACAATGAGCAGTTCTTC. It is translated as CASSRWESYNEQFF.